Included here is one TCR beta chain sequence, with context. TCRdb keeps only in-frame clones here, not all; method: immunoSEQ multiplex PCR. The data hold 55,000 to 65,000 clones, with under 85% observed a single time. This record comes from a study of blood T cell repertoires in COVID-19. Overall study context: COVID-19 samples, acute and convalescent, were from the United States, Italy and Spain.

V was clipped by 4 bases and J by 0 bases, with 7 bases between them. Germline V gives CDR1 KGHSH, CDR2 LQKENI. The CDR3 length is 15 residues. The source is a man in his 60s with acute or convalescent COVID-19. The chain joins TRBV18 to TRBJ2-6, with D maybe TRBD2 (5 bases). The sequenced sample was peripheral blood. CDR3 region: CASSLEGSGANVLTF. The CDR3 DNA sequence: TGTGCCAGCTCACTCGAGGGCTCTGGGGCCAACGTCCTGACTTTC.